This T cell receptor beta chain was observed in a study of blood T cells in healthy people across ages (dated by TCRdb to 2014 to 2015). Regarding the study in general: In model experiments, template switching captured about one uniquely barcoded TCR beta cDNA molecule for every two T cells. Age-related changes in TCR beta repertoire diversity were measured in the study by deep sequencing normalized with unique cDNA molecular identifiers. The donors were split into four age groups: young (average 16 years), middle-aged (roughly 40), aged (62) and long-lived (approximately 80). To avoid experimental bias, donors of different ages were randomly spread across the sequencing lanes. The study analyzed two additional independent replicas of 1 million unique cDNA reads from the same blood draw for two donors, one aged 18 to 30 and one aged 80 or older. Overall study results and their limits: Since profiling was done on bulk unsorted PBMCs, naive and antigen-experienced compartments could not be conclusively compared. The percentage of naive T cells measured by flow cytometry correlated strongly with observed TCR beta diversity. Because the CMV infection status of the donors was unknown, age-related changes in expanded clonotypes may potentially have been confounded. Estimates of total diversity from one million sequenced T cells were regarded as lower bounds and underestimates. Compared with the aged group, the long-lived group had more naive CD4+ T cells, fewer expanded clones and increased TCR diversity, suggesting age selection. As age increased, observed TCR beta diversity per million T cells dropped in a roughly linear way, and a significant reduction was already evident by age 40.

This clonotype was seen just once. The antigen it binds to is not known. No much larger clone is present one base from it, and per-base qualities are unavailable. The library was obtained by 5' RACE. Sequencer: Illumina HiSeq 2500. A second roughly 6 to 12 cycle PCR used a sample-barcoded 5' primer and a J-beta primer mix. A template-switch 5' adaptor carrying 12 random nucleotides introduced a unique molecular identifier onto each TCR beta cDNA molecule. At least 2.5 million CDR3-containing paired-end reads were obtained from each sample. First-strand cDNA was synthesized from all RNA with the Mint cDNA synthesis kit, primed by a TRBC-specific oligonucleotide. Following uracil-DNA glycosylase treatment, all cDNA underwent a first 18-cycle PCR with the universal primers M1SS and BC2_uni_R. Under the source paper's analysis protocol: For normalization, 1 million high-quality reads, each with a distinct molecular identifier, were randomly selected from each sample. Reads sharing molecular identifiers were discarded rather than binned into consensus sequences. CDR3 identification, clonotype clustering and error correction used MiTCR with a Q25 quality threshold and the strictest error-elimination algorithm. A nonparametric unseen species model using Euler transformation provided a lower-bound estimate of total TCR beta diversity. TCRdb trimmed the raw reads at Q25, called clones with MiXCR and kept productive beta chains. Every CDR3 protein is listed once, alongside the most common genes and DNA of its rows. The V and J calls and clone size are TCRdb's, not the authors'. The sample includes about 900,000 distinct CDR3 sequences, with approximately 65% observed a single time. The biggest ten clones account for roughly a quarter of the sample.

The roughly 38 donors, aged 6 to 90 years, were systemically healthy Caucasian individuals from Russia. Approximately 10 milliliters of peripheral blood were collected from each donor into EDTA-treated Vacutainer tubes. Ficoll-Paque density-gradient centrifugation was used to isolate PBMCs, with at least 6 million obtained per sample. Trizol reagent was used to extract total RNA from the PBMCs, yielding at least 5.5 micrograms per sample. The percentages of naive CD45RAhigh/CD27high T cells were determined by flow cytometry on a PBMC aliquot from every donor. The sample consisted of blood. The receptor was derived from a man aged 30-40 years in good health.

The sequenced DNA: TGTGCTAGTGGAGGGCCGGGGGGCCTCAATGAGCAGTTCTTC. Translated, it reads CASGGPGGLNEQFF. The sequence is built from TRBV12-5 and TRBJ2-1; a weak D assignment points to TRBD2 (7 bases agree). Between the V and J ends, shortened by 6 bases and 6 bases respectively, the junction contains 15 bases. Based on the germline V gene, the CDR1 and CDR2 sequences are LGHNT and FRNRAP. Measured from the cysteine to the phenylalanine, the CDR3 is 14 residues long. Of all the DNA, just the CDR3 is kept, 42 bases in frame from base 1.